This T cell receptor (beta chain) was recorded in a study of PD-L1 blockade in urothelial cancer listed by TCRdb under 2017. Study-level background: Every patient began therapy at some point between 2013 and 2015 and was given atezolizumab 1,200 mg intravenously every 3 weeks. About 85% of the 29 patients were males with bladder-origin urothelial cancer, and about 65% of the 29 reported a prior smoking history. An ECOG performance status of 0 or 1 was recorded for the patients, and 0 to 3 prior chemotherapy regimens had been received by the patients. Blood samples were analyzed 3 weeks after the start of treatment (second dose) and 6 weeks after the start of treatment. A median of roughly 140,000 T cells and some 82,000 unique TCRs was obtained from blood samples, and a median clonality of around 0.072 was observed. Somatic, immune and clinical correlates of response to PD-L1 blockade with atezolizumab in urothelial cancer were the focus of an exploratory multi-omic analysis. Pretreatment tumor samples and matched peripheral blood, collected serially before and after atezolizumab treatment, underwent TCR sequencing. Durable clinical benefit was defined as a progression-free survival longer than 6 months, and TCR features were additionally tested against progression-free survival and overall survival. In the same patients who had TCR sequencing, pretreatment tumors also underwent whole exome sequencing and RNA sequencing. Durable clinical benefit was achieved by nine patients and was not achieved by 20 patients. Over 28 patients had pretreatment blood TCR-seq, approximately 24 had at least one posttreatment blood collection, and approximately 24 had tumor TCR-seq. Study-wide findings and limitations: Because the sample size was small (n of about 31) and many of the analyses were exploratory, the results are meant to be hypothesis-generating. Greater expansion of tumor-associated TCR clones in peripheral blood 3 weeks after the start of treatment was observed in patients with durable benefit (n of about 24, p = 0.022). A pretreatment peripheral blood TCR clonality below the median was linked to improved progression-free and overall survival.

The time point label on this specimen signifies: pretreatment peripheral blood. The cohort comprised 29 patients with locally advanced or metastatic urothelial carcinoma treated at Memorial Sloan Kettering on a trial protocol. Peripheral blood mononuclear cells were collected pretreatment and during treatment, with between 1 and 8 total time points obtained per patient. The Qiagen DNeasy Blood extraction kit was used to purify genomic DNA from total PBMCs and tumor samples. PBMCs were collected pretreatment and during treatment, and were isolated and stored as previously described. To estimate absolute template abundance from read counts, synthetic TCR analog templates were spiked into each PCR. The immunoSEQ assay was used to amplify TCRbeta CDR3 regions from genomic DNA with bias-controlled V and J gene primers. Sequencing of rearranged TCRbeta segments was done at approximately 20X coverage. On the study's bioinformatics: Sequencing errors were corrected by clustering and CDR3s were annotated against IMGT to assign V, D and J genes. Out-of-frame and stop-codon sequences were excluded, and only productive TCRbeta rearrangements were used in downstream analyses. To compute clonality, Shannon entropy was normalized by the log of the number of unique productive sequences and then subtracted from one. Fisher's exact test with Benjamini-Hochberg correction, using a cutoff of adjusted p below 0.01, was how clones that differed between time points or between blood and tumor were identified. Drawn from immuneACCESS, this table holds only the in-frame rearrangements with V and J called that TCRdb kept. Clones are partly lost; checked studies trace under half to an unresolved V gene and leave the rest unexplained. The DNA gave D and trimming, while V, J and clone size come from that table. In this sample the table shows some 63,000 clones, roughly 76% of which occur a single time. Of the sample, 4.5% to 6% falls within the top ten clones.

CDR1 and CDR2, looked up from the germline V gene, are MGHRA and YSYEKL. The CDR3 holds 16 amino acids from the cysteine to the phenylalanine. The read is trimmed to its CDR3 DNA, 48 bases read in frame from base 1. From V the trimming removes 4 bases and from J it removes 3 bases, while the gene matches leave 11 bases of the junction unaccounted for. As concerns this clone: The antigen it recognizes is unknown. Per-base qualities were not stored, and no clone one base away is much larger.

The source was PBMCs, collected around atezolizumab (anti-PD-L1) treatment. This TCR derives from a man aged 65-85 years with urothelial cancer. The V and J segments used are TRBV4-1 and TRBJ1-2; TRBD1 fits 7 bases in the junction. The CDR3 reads CASSPREGGLDYGYTF. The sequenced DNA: TGCGCCAGCAGCCCTCGTGAAGGGGGCCTCGACTATGGCTACACCTTC.